The 10 T cell receptor beta chains below all came from one sample that was sequenced in a study of CD8 T cells in Susac syndrome. A quantity of roughly 0.5 to 1 ug RNA underwent reverse transcription using random hexamers. One entry per CDR3 protein results from TCRdb running MiXCR on the immunoSEQ multiplex PCR reads. The table has some 120,000 distinct CDR3 sequences, about 94% seen once. Sequencing was carried out using CD4+ T cells from PBMCs. These receptors originate from a human donor with multiple sclerosis.

The chain uses TRBV5-6 and TRBJ1-6; weak D call: TRBD1 (5 bases). CDR1 SGHDT and CDR2 YYEEEE come from the germline V gene. The CDR3 consists of 16 residues. The germline V and J ends were trimmed by 1 base and 3 bases, with 11 bases remaining between them. The CDR3, as DNA: TGTGCCAGCAGCTTGATCGAGGGGAGCTATAATTCACCCCTCCACTTT. As protein: CASSLIEGSYNSPLHF.

The chain couples TRBV5-6 to TRBJ2-5; D might be TRBD2 (6 bases). Trimming cost V 4 bases and J 5 bases, with 18 bases left between them. The V gene's germline CDR1 is SGHDT and CDR2 YYEEEE. The CDR3 totals 15 residues. The CDR3 DNA sequence: TGTGCCAGCAGCCCGCCGTGGGGACTGGGGGAGACCCAGTACTTC. This translates into CASSPPWGLGETQYF.

This clonotype was seen once. V usage is TRBV7-2 and J usage is TRBJ2-5, with unresolved D. Germline V gene sequence: CDR1 SGHTA, CDR2 FQGNSA. The V end lost 5 bases, the J end lost 5 bases, and 12 bases lay between the germline ends. The CDR3 has 13 residues. In nucleotides, the CDR3 is TGTGCCAGCAGCCGCCTAGTCCTGGAGACCCAGTACTTC. Translation: CASSRLVLETQYF.

V is TRBV30 and J is TRBJ1-5; D may be TRBD1 (5 bases). The CDR3 extends over 13 amino acids. V lost 2 bases and J lost 5, with 10 bases in between. Germline V gene data show CDR1 as GTSNPN and CDR2 as SVGIG (reference sequence). Here the CDR3 DNA reads TGTGCCTGGAGTAATGGGGGGGATCAGCCCCAGCATTTT. Its translation: CAWSNGGDQPQHF.

This chain joins TRBV14 and TRBJ2-3, with 7 bases aligning to TRBD1. Germline CDR1 reads SGHDN; CDR2 reads FVKESK. Trimming removed 8 bases from V and 1 base from J; junction bases left unmatched: 9. This CDR3 contains 15 residues. This chain's CDR3 is CASADRALGTDTQYF. In nucleotides, the CDR3 is TGTGCCAGCGCAGACAGGGCACTAGGCACAGATACGCAGTATTTT.

The J gene is TRBJ2-2, the V gene TRBV4-3; D possibly matches TRBD1 or TRBD2 (5 bases each). This CDR3 spans 16 amino acids. V was clipped by 1 base and J by 1 base, with 10 bases between them. The V gene's germline CDR1 is LGHNA and CDR2 YSLEER. The CDR3 bases are TGCGCCAGCAGCCAAGGGGGGATCTTGAACACCGGGGAGCTGTTTTTT. Translating gives CASSQGGILNTGELFF.

This chain joins TRBV7-9 and TRBJ2-2, with 8 bases fitting TRBD1. Trimming took 3 bases from V and 5 from J; bases not matched to a gene: 5. The CDR3 sequence is 15 residues long. Germline lookup yields CDR1 SEHNR and CDR2 FQNEAQ (reference sequence). DNA for the CDR3: TGTGCCAGCAGCTTTGCCAGGGGGCAAACCGGGGAGCTGTTTTTT. It specifies CASSFARGQTGELFF.

The chain carries TRBV9 and TRBJ2-5; either TRBD1 or TRBD2 may supply D (6 bases each). In germline, CDR1 is SGDLS, CDR2 YYNGEE. V was cut by 4 bases and J by 5 bases, with 21 bases left in between. This CDR3 region has 16 residues. The CDR3 nucleotides are TGTGCCAGCAGCCCACGAGGCAGGGGAGGTGGCGAGACCCAGTACTTC. Translated: CASSPRGRGGGETQYF.

The chain is built from TRBV7-9 and TRBJ2-5; D may be TRBD2 (5 bases). The CDR3 runs to 15 residues. V lost 2 bases and J 1 base, leaving 11 bases between the germline ends. Germline V gene data show CDR1 as SEHNR and CDR2 as FQNEAQ (reference sequence). The CDR3 DNA sequence: TGTGCCAGCAGCTTACGGACTGAAGTCCAAGAGACCCAGTACTTC. Its translation is CASSLRTEVQETQYF.

The chain is built from TRBV5-1 and TRBJ2-3; 11 nucleotides match TRBD2. The CDR3 contains 16 residues. Trimming cost V 3 bases and J 1 base; bases outside gene matches: 4. Germline lookup yields CDR1 SGHRS and CDR2 YFSETQ. CDR3 region: CASSWLLAGGTDTQYF. DNA for the CDR3: TGCGCCAGCAGCTGGTTACTAGCGGGGGGCACAGATACGCAGTATTTT.